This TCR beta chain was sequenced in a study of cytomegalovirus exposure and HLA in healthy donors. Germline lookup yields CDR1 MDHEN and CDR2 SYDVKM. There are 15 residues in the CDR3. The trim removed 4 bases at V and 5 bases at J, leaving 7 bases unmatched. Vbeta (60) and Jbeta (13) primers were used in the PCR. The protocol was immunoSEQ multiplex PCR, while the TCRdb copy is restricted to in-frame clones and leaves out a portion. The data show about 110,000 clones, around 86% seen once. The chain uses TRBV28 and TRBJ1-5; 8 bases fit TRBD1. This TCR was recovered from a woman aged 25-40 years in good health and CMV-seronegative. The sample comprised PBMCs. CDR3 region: CASSSPLQGDQPQHF. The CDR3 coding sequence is TGTGCCAGCAGTTCCCCTTTACAGGGGGATCAGCCCCAGCATTTT. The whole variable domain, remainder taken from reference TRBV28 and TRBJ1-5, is DVKVTQSSRYLVKRTGEKVFLECVQDMDHENMFWYRQDPGLGLRLIYFSYDVKMKEKGDIPEGYSVSREKKERFSLILESASTNQTSMYLCASSSPLQGDQPQHFGDGTRLSIL.